The rows below give T cell receptor beta chains drawn from one sample of a study of blood T cell repertoires in COVID-19. Produced via immunoSEQ multiplex PCR; TCRdb's table is partial and in-frame only. This table holds some 150,000 clones, approximately 86% found once. Sequenced material: peripheral blood. The receptor source for this set is a woman over 75 in a cohort sampled during active or convalescent COVID-19. Both conserved end residues are part of each CDR3. The order of the fields is D gene, V gene, J gene, clone size, CDR3 protein, CDR3 DNA. The D gene is left open where the match is weak. Some rows have no size entry. The others give once, few or many, or a class for an expanded clone.

TRBD1	TRBV29-1	TRBJ2-5	.	CSVTPRQGRETQYF	TGCAGCGTTACCCCCCGACAGGGTAGAGAGACCCAGTACTTC
TRBD1	TRBV7-6	TRBJ2-3	.	CASSSDGGQRPDTQYF	TGTGCCAGCAGCTCCGATGGGGGACAGCGCCCAGATACGCAGTATTTT
.	TRBV6-5	TRBJ1-1	.	CASRIGRNTEAFF	TGTGCCAGCCGAATTGGGAGAAACACTGAAGCTTTCTTT
.	TRBV30	TRBJ1-4	.	CAWSAFRGELKRPVNEKLFF	TGTGCCTGGAGTGCGTTTAGGGGTGAACTTAAGAGGCCCGTAAATGAAAAACTGTTTTTT
TRBD1	TRBV6-6	TRBJ1-1	.	CASSDRDRGPPEAFF	TGTGCCAGCAGTGACCGGGACAGGGGGCCCCCTGAAGCTTTCTTT
.	TRBV29-1	TRBJ2-5	.	CSVHRFQETQYF	TGCAGCGTCCACAGATTCCAAGAGACCCAGTACTTC
TRBD2	TRBV28	TRBJ2-1	.	CASSPPGGPGGEQFF	TGTGCCAGCAGTCCACCGGGGGGGCCAGGTGGTGAGCAGTTCTTC
.	TRBV3-1/TRBV3-2	TRBJ1-5	.	CASSPQGNQPQHF	TGTGCCAGCAGCCCCCAGGGTAATCAGCCCCAGCATTTT
TRBD2	TRBV7-2	TRBJ2-1	.	CASSSASGKNNEQFF	TGTGCCAGCAGCTCTGCTAGCGGGAAAAACAATGAGCAGTTCTTC
.	TRBV18	TRBJ1-6	.	CASSPQEARPLHF	TGTGCCAGCTCACCACAAGAGGCTCGCCCCCTCCACTTT
TRBD2	TRBV6-5	TRBJ2-5	once	CASILGLAGGETQYF	TGTGCCAGCATCCTCGGACTAGCGGGAGGGGAGACCCAGTACTTC
.	TRBV9	TRBJ2-2	.	CASSVGQGTGELFF	TGTGCCAGCAGCGTAGGTCAGGGCACCGGGGAGCTGTTTTTT
.	TRBV20-1	TRBJ1-2	.	CSGRGGRGYTF	TGCAGTGGGAGGGGGGGCCGTGGCTACACCTTC
.	TRBV7-8	TRBJ1-2	.	CASSLVSSVSPSLYGYTF	TGTGCCAGCAGCTTGGTTAGCTCTGTATCTCCGAGTCTCTATGGCTACACCTTC
.	TRBV4-2	TRBJ2-6	once	CASSLEREISGANVLTF	TGTGCCAGCAGCCTGGAAAGGGAGATCTCTGGGGCCAACGTCCTGACTTTC
.	TRBV4-3	TRBJ2-5	.	CASSQAWDSLETQYF	TGCGCCAGCAGCCAAGCCTGGGACTCTTTGGAGACCCAGTACTTC
.	TRBV29-1	TRBJ1-2	.	CSVGAGRGYTF	TGCAGCGTTGGCGCAGGGCGCGGCTACACCTTC
.	TRBV5-1	TRBJ2-1	.	CASSLYSQNEQFF	TGCGCCAGCAGCTTGTACTCACAGAATGAGCAGTTCTTC
TRBD1	TRBV7-7	TRBJ2-2	few	CASSSYGTGGGTGELFF	TGTGCTAGCAGCTCCTACGGGACAGGGGGCGGCACCGGGGAGCTGTTTTTT
.	TRBV28	TRBJ1-2	.	CASSLRRGRIYGYTF	TGTGCCAGCAGTCTGAGGAGAGGTAGAATTTATGGCTACACCTTC
.	TRBV5-4	TRBJ1-6	.	CASSLERGSYNSPLHF	TGTGCCAGCAGCTTGGAGCGGGGCTCCTATAATTCACCCCTCCACTTT
.	TRBV6-5	TRBJ1-2	.	CASRSGSVNYGYTF	TGTGCCAGCAGGTCGGGGTCCGTTAACTATGGCTACACCTTC
TRBD1	TRBV18	TRBJ1-5	.	CASSLQPGQGPNQPQHF	TGTGCCAGCTCACTCCAACCGGGACAGGGGCCCAATCAGCCCCAGCATTTT
.	TRBV7-2	TRBJ1-3	.	CASGGSSGNTIYF	TGTGCCAGCGGGGGGAGCTCTGGAAACACCATATATTTT
.	TRBV6-5	TRBJ2-1	.	CASRQGGRNEQFF	TGTGCCAGTAGACAGGGTGGGAGGAATGAGCAGTTCTTC
.	TRBV29-1	TRBJ1-2	.	CSVAGGTRPAYGYTF	TGCAGCGTCGCTGGGGGGACGCGCCCTGCCTATGGCTACACCTTC
TRBD1	TRBV7-2	TRBJ2-3	once	CASGRGPTDTQYF	TGTGCCAGCGGAAGGGGGCCCACAGATACGCAGTATTTT
TRBD1	TRBV9	TRBJ1-2	.	CASNSYPGQGAVGYTF	TGTGCCAGCAACTCATACCCGGGACAGGGGGCTGTAGGCTACACCTTC
.	TRBV7-9	TRBJ2-1	.	CASSPSLEQFF	TGTGCCAGCAGCCCTAGCTTGGAGCAGTTCTTC
TRBD1	TRBV19	TRBJ2-5	.	CARTGGISRETQYF	TGTGCCAGGACAGGGGGCATATCGAGAGAGACCCAGTACTTC
TRBD1	TRBV6-5	TRBJ2-3	.	CASSSFGTDPEGTQYF	TGTGCCAGCAGTTCCTTCGGGACAGACCCCGAAGGTACGCAGTATTTT
.	TRBV7-2	TRBJ1-5	.	CASSPRAQPQHF	TGTGCCAGCAGCCCGCGGGCTCAGCCCCAGCATTTT
TRBD2	TRBV5-1	TRBJ2-1	many	CASSSDPGLAGALFF	TGCGCCAGCAGCTCAGACCCGGGACTAGCGGGAGCTCTGTTCTTC
TRBD1	TRBV18	TRBJ2-1	.	CASSPRRQGLRDNEQFF	TGTGCCAGCTCACCACGCCGACAGGGGCTCAGGGACAATGAGCAGTTCTTC
TRBD1	TRBV19	TRBJ1-5	.	CASSPQGAGNQPQHF	TGTGCCAGTAGTCCTCAGGGGGCCGGGAATCAGCCCCAGCATTTT
.	TRBV6-2/TRBV6-3	TRBJ1-5	.	CASSYPSPNQPQHF	TGTGCCAGCAGCTATCCTAGCCCGAATCAGCCCCAGCATTTT
.	TRBV30	TRBJ1-2	.	CAWSPGPGGGYTF	TGTGCCTGGAGCCCTGGGCCCGGGGGTGGCTACACCTTC
TRBD1	TRBV19	TRBJ1-2	once	CASSTLDRGLGYTF	TGTGCCAGTAGTACCCTTGACAGGGGGCTCGGCTACACCTTC
TRBD1	TRBV11-2	TRBJ1-2	once	CASSLGAVRQGNGYTF	TGTGCCAGCAGCTTAGGCGCGGTGAGACAGGGGAATGGCTACACCTTC
TRBD2	TRBV6-5	TRBJ2-3	.	CASSPFSGPPDTQYF	TGTGCCAGCAGCCCCTTTAGCGGGCCCCCAGATACGCAGTATTTT
.	TRBV18	TRBJ2-3	.	CASSPSRGTLSTDTQYF	TGTGCCAGCTCACCGAGTCGGGGGACCCTTAGCACAGATACGCAGTATTTT
.	TRBV19	TRBJ1-1	few	CASSIRQGTERMNTEAFF	TGTGCCAGTAGTATACGTCAGGGAACGGAGAGAATGAACACTGAAGCTTTCTTT
.	TRBV5-4	TRBJ2-2	.	CASSSTAGWDTGELFF	TGTGCCAGCAGCTCTACCGCAGGGTGGGACACCGGGGAGCTGTTTTTT